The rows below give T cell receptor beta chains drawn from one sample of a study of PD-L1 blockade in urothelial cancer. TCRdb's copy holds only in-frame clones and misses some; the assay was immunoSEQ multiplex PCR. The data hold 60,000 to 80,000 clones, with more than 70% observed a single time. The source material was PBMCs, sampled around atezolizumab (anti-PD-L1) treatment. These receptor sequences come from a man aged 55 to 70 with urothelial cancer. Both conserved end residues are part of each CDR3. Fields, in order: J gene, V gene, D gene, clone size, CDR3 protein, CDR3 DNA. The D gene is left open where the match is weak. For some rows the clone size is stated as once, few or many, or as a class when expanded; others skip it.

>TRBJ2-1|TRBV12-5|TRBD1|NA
CASVNRGLSYNEQFF
TGTGCTAGTGTCAACAGGGGATTGTCCTACAATGAGCAGTTCTTC
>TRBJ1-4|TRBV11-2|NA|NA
CASSLVDRNNEKLFF
TGTGCCAGCAGCTTAGTTGACAGAAATAATGAAAAACTGTTTTTT
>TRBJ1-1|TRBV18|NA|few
CASSQTGNTEAFF
TGTGCCAGCTCACAGACGGGGAACACTGAAGCTTTCTTT
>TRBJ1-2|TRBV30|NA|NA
CAWSFLDRQNYGYTF
TGTGCCTGGAGTTTCCTCGATCGACAAAACTATGGCTACACCTTC
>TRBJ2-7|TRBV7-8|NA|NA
CASSPPGDEQYF
TGTGCCAGCAGCCCCCCCGGGGACGAGCAGTACTTC
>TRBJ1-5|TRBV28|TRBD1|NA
CASSLRQGRNQPQHF
TGTGCCAGCAGTTTGAGACAGGGACGCAATCAGCCCCAGCATTTT
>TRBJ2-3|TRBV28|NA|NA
CASSTPGVWDTQYF
TGTGCCAGCAGTACTCCAGGGGTTTGGGATACGCAGTATTTT
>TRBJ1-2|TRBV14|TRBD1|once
CASSHIFDRAANYGYTF
TGTGCCAGCAGTCACATTTTTGACAGGGCCGCTAACTATGGCTACACCTTC
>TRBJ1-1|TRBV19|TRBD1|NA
CASSTRTGSNTEAFF
TGTGCCAGTAGTACCCGGACAGGTTCAAACACTGAAGCTTTCTTT
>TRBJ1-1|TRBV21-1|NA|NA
CASSGVLGEGTEAFF
TGTGCCAGCAGCGGGGTTCTAGGGGAGGGCACTGAAGCTTTCTTT
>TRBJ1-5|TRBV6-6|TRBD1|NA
CASRPSGTENQPQHF
TGTGCCAGCAGGCCCTCAGGGACAGAAAATCAGCCCCAGCATTTT
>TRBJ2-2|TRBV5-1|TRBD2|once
CASSFAGLAGGNTGELFF
TGCGCCAGCAGCTTCGCCGGACTAGCGGGAGGCAACACCGGGGAGCTGTTTTTT
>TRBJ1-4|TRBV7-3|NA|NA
CASSRTPNEKLFF
TGTGCCAGCAGCAGGACACCTAATGAAAAACTGTTTTTT
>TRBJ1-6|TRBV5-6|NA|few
CASSLTDSPLHF
TGTGCCAGCAGCTTGACGGATTCACCCCTCCACTTT
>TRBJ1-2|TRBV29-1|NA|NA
CSVSSLGQNPTF
TGCAGCGTGTCATCCTTAGGACAGAATCCTACCTTC
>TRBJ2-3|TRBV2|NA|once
CASSPRVTRGDTQYF
TGTGCCAGCAGCCCGAGGGTCACCAGGGGTGACACGCAGTATTTT
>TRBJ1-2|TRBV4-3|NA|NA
CASSQGSGVRYGYTF
TGCGCCAGCAGCCAAGGGTCAGGGGTAAGATATGGCTACACCTTC
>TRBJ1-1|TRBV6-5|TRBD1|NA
CASRPGQGLAFF
TGTGCCAGCAGACCGGGACAGGGGTTAGCTTTCTTT
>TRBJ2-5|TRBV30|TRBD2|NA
CAWSVGASGGGRETQYF
TGTGCCTGGAGTGTAGGGGCTAGCGGGGGAGGTAGGGAGACCCAGTACTTC
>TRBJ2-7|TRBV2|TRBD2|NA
CASITPGTSYEQYF
TGTGCCAGCATCACCCCGGGGACTAGCTACGAGCAGTACTTC
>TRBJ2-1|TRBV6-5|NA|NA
CASSYGGTYNEQFF
TGTGCCAGCAGTTACGGCGGAACCTACAATGAGCAGTTCTTC
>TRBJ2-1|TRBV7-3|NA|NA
CASSKKGGGFNEQFF
TGTGCCAGCAGCAAAAAAGGAGGGGGCTTTAATGAGCAGTTCTTC
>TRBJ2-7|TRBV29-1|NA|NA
CSVYRDYEQYF
TGCAGCGTGTACCGGGACTACGAGCAGTACTTC
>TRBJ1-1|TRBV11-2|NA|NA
CASRVLDRDTEAFF
TGTGCCAGCAGAGTACTTGACCGGGACACTGAAGCTTTCTTT